A selection of T cell receptor beta chains follows, all from one sample in a study of blood T cell repertoires in COVID-19. Assay used: immunoSEQ multiplex PCR; TCRdb lists only in-frame clones, some missing. The table includes about 240,000 clones, around 90% detected once. The sequenced material came from peripheral blood. These receptors all stem from a man aged 55 to 69 who had recovered from COVID-19. The CDR3 runs from the conserved cysteine through the conserved F or W. Fields, in order: clone size, D gene, J gene, V gene, CDR3 DNA, CDR3 protein. D genes are given only for firm matches. Clone size is stated in some rows and not others, as once, few, many or a class when expanded.

>NA|NA|TRBJ2-7|TRBV28
TGTGCCAGCACAGGGACTTACGAGCAGTACTTC
CASTGTYEQYF
>NA|TRBD2|TRBJ2-1|TRBV18
TGTGCCAGCTCACCGCAGACTAGCGGGGTAATCGGTGAGCAGTTCTTC
CASSPQTSGVIGEQFF
>NA|TRBD1|TRBJ1-5|TRBV7-2
TGTGCCAGCAGCCGCAGACCAGGGGGCAAAGGCAATCAGCCCCAGCATTTT
CASSRRPGGKGNQPQHF
>NA|NA|TRBJ1-2|TRBV7-2
TGTGCCAGCAGCTTAGCCCAGGAAGAATATGGCTACACCTTC
CASSLAQEEYGYTF
>NA|NA|TRBJ2-3|TRBV6-1
TGTGCCAGCAGTGAAGGGGGGGGCACAGATACGCAGTATTTT
CASSEGGGTDTQYF
>NA|NA|TRBJ1-5|TRBV9
TGTGCCAGCAGCGTGATCGGGGGAGGGAACAATCAGCCCCAGCATTTT
CASSVIGGGNNQPQHF
>few|TRBD1|TRBJ1-5|TRBV5-1
TGCGCCAGCAGCGGATACACAGGGGGACAGTTAGATCAGCCCCAGCATTTT
CASSGYTGGQLDQPQHF
>NA|TRBD1|TRBJ1-1|TRBV11-2
TGTGCCAGCAGACTTTCAGACAGGGGGCTAGGAACTGAAGCTTTCTTT
CASRLSDRGLGTEAFF
>NA|NA|TRBJ1-2|TRBV5-1
TGCGCCAGCAGCTTGGGCCTCGATCGGGGCTACACCTTC
CASSLGLDRGYTF
>NA|NA|TRBJ1-2|TRBV6-5
TGTGCCAGCAGGCGGGGCGATAACTATGGCTACACCTTC
CASRRGDNYGYTF
>few|NA|TRBJ1-3|TRBV5-1
TGCGCCAGCAGCCAGGGCGGGAGTGCTGGAAACACCATATATTTT
CASSQGGSAGNTIYF
>NA|NA|TRBJ2-3|TRBV19
TGTGCCAGTAAGGAACAGGGTACGCAGTATTTT
CASKEQGTQYF
>NA|TRBD1|TRBJ1-5|TRBV9
TGTGCCAGCAGCGTGGAGGGGGCCTTCAATCAGCCCCAGCATTTT
CASSVEGAFNQPQHF
>NA|NA|TRBJ2-4|TRBV27
TGTGCCAGCAGTTTTGAGGGAGGTAGGGACATTCAGTACTTC
CASSFEGGRDIQYF
>NA|TRBD1|TRBJ1-2|TRBV7-9
TGTGCCAGCAGCTCACAGGGGATTAACTATGGCTACACCTTC
CASSSQGINYGYTF
>NA|TRBD1|TRBJ2-4|TRBV5-1
TGCGCCAGCAGCCCCGGGGACAGGGGCATTCAGTACTTC
CASSPGDRGIQYF
>once|TRBD2|TRBJ2-3|TRBV2
TGTGCCAGCAGTGCTTCCTCAGGGGGGACTAGCGGCACAGATACGCAGTATTTT
CASSASSGGTSGTDTQYF
>few|TRBD1|TRBJ2-1|TRBV9
TGTGCCAGCAGCGTAAAGACAGGGGGTTTTAATAATGAGCAGTTCTTC
CASSVKTGGFNNEQFF
>NA|NA|TRBJ2-6|TRBV5-1
TGCGCCAGCAGCATTGGACAGTCTGGGGCCAACGTCCTGACTTTC
CASSIGQSGANVLTF
>NA|NA|TRBJ2-1|TRBV5-4
TGTGCCAGCAGCTTGGTGGGGGGCAATGAGCAGTTCTTC
CASSLVGGNEQFF
>NA|NA|TRBJ2-1|TRBV27
TGTGCCAGCAGTCCCCCCCCAGGCATCGATGAGCAGTTCTTC
CASSPPPGIDEQFF
>NA|TRBD1|TRBJ1-1|TRBV5-4
TGTGCCAGCAGCCCGCCGGGACAGGTGAACACTGAAGCTTTCTTT
CASSPPGQVNTEAFF
>NA|TRBD1|TRBJ2-6|TRBV5-1
TGCGCCAGCAGCTTGGCAGGGGGCGCTTTTACTGGGGCCAACGTCCTGACTTTC
CASSLAGGAFTGANVLTF
>NA|TRBD1|TRBJ2-1|TRBV5-1
TGCGCCAGCAGCCCAACAAGGGACAGGGTGTTTAGTGAGCAGTTCTTC
CASSPTRDRVFSEQFF
>NA|TRBD2|TRBJ2-2|TRBV11-2
TGTGCCAGCAGCTTACCGGGACTAGCGGGGGGATACACCGGGGAGCTGTTTTTT
CASSLPGLAGGYTGELFF
>few|NA|TRBJ1-2|TRBV6-6
TGTGCCAGCAGTCCACCGAGGCAATCTTGGAACTATGGCTACACCTTC
CASSPPRQSWNYGYTF
>NA|TRBD2|TRBJ2-1|TRBV3-1/TRBV3-2
TGTGCCAGCAGCCAAAGCACGGGGGGGCTGAGTGAGCAGTTCTTC
CASSQSTGGLSEQFF
>NA|TRBD2|TRBJ2-3|TRBV19
TGTGCCAGTAGTATCTCGACTAGCGGGGGGAACACAGATACGCAGTATTTT
CASSISTSGGNTDTQYF
>NA|NA|TRBJ1-3|TRBV11-2
TGTGCCAGCAGCTTAGATTTCGGGTCTGGAAACACCATATATTTT
CASSLDFGSGNTIYF
>NA|TRBD1|TRBJ1-3|TRBV6-4
TGTGCCAGCAGTGACTCAAGGGGACAGGGGTCGAGAAACACCATATATTTT
CASSDSRGQGSRNTIYF
>NA|TRBD1|TRBJ1-2|TRBV5-4
TGTGCCAGCAGCCCAGACAGGGTACCGAATGGCTACACCTTC
CASSPDRVPNGYTF
>NA|NA|TRBJ1-1|TRBV7-8
TGTGCCAGCAGCTTACAACGGGGGACTGAAGCTTTCTTT
CASSLQRGTEAFF
>NA|NA|TRBJ1-1|TRBV7-8
TGTGCCAGCAGGACGAGACAGAACACTGAAGCTTTCTTT
CASRTRQNTEAFF
>NA|TRBD2|TRBJ2-7|TRBV20-1
TGCAGTGCTAGTAATTGGGGGGTGGGACTAGCCGCCTACGAGCAGTACTTC
CSASNWGVGLAAYEQYF
>NA|NA|TRBJ1-1|TRBV5-5
TGTGCCAGCAGCGCACACAGTGAAGCTTTCTTT
CASSAHSEAFF
>NA|NA|TRBJ2-3|TRBV28
TGTGCCAGCAGTGACGCTCGGGTGACGCAGTATTTT
CASSDARVTQYF
>NA|NA|TRBJ2-7|TRBV6-6
TGTGCCAGCAGTTACCCGTTGAGCTCCGAGCAGTACTTC
CASSYPLSSEQYF
>NA|NA|TRBJ1-2|TRBV7-9
TGTGCCAGCAGCTTAGGGCGGGGGCAAGGTGGCTACACCTTC
CASSLGRGQGGYTF
>once|NA|TRBJ2-6|TRBV30
TGTGCCTGGCGGGGGACCTACTCTGGGGCCAACGTCCTGACTTTC
CAWRGTYSGANVLTF
>NA|NA|TRBJ1-2|TRBV15
TGTGCCACCAGCAGAGATCAGAGGACTGGGTACGGCTACACCTTC
CATSRDQRTGYGYTF
>NA|TRBD1|TRBJ2-1|TRBV7-9
TGTGCCAGCAGCTACTATCGGGACAGCCACAATGAGCAGTTCTTC
CASSYYRDSHNEQFF
>NA|TRBD1|TRBJ2-6|TRBV5-1
TGCGCCAGCAGCAAGGGAGACAGGGGTTACGGGGCCAACGTCCTGACTTTC
CASSKGDRGYGANVLTF
>once|TRBD2|TRBJ2-1|TRBV7-2
TGTGCCAGCAGTTCCACAGGACTAGCGGGGGAGGATGAGCAGTTCTTC
CASSSTGLAGEDEQFF
>once|NA|TRBJ1-4|TRBV14
TGTGCCAGCAGCCCCCTCGGGGTAGAGGGTATGGAAAAACTGTTTTTT
CASSPLGVEGMEKLFF
>NA|NA|TRBJ1-1|TRBV2
TGTGCCAGCAGTGTAACGGTCGTCACTGAAGCTTTCTTT
CASSVTVVTEAFF
>NA|NA|TRBJ2-3|TRBV6-5
TGTGCCAGCAGTTACAAGGGGATGGGAACAGATACGCAGTATTTT
CASSYKGMGTDTQYF
>NA|NA|TRBJ2-3|TRBV19
TGTGCCAGTAGTATACAGAATCTAGGCACAGATACGCAGTATTTT
CASSIQNLGTDTQYF
>NA|NA|TRBJ1-5|TRBV6-1
TGTGCCAGCAGCCACCTGAGTCAGGGGAATCAGCCCCAGCATTTT
CASSHLSQGNQPQHF
>NA|NA|TRBJ1-2|TRBV2
TGTGCCAGCAGTGGTCGGGGCTACACCTTC
CASSGRGYTF
>NA|NA|TRBJ2-3|TRBV9
TGTGCCAGCAGCGTAGCCGGGGGTGGGCGCGGACTTATCTCCACAGATACGCAGTATTTT
CASSVAGGGRGLISTDTQYF
>once|TRBD1|TRBJ2-4|TRBV12-5
TGTGCTAGTGGCTATACAGGGGGCGCCCCCAACATTCAGTACTTC
CASGYTGGAPNIQYF
>few|TRBD1|TRBJ1-5|TRBV12-5
TGTGCTAGTGGTTTGGACAGGGGGTATGGGAATCAGCCCCAGCATTTT
CASGLDRGYGNQPQHF
>NA|TRBD2|TRBJ2-3|TRBV9
TGTGCCAGCAGCGCGCAAGCGGGGGAGTACACAGATACGCAGTATTTT
CASSAQAGEYTDTQYF
>NA|NA|TRBJ2-5|TRBV2
TGTGCCAGCAGGGAGGTCCAAGAGACCCAGTACTTC
CASREVQETQYF
>NA|TRBD1|TRBJ2-1|TRBV5-8
TGTGCCAGCAGTTTACAGGGGCTGAGCTCCTACAATGAGCAGTTCTTC
CASSLQGLSSYNEQFF
>NA|NA|TRBJ1-1|TRBV6-5
TGTGCCAGCAGCCTACGAGGGGGACTGAACACTGAAGCTTTCTTT
CASSLRGGLNTEAFF
>NA|NA|TRBJ2-3|TRBV19
TGTGCCAGTAGTATAGGAGGAGTCGATACGCAGTATTTT
CASSIGGVDTQYF